The T cell receptor beta chain described here comes from a study of T cell responses to AZD1222 COVID-19 vaccine. Study-level points and caveats: No repertoire was sampled before or during the peak T cell response, only after it. Baseline antibody screening turned up just a handful of seropositive AZD1222 recipients.

Turning to this clone: Antigen specificity is unknown.

The repertoire was sequenced with immunoSEQ multiplex PCR; TCRdb's copy has only in-frame clones and lacks some. The sample yields 84,000 or so clones, roughly 89% seen once. This CDR3 has 13 residues. The germline CDR1 and CDR2 sequences are MDHEN and SYDVKM. Trimming took off 7 bases at V and 3 bases at J, with 9 bases between the two ends. V gene TRBV28 combines with J gene TRBJ2-2; TRBD1 is a possible D gene (5 bases). Specimen: peripheral blood, collected on day 0 of AZD1222 vaccination. This clonotype was obtained from an adult in good health. This CDR3 is CASTAGYTGELFF. The CDR3 region has the DNA TGTGCCAGCACGGCAGGGTACACCGGGGAGCTGTTTTTT.